The 24 T cell receptor beta chains below come from one sample, sequenced in a study of cytomegalovirus exposure and HLA in healthy donors (dated 2017 in TCRdb). The library came from the immunoSEQ multiplex PCR assay. For the multiplex PCR, a mixture combining 60 forward primers for TCR Vbeta segments and 13 reverse primers for TCR Jbeta segments was used. TCRdb took over this immuneACCESS table, retaining in-frame rearrangements with V and J assigned. Such tables are incomplete; in checked studies, under half of the missing clones stem from an unresolved V gene, and the remainder is unexplained. The sample table holds 130,000 or so clones, of which 77% were seen once. Around 1.7% of the sample lies in the top ten. Sample: PBMCs. Receptors originate from a female donor in good health and CMV-seronegative.

The chain links TRBV7-9 to TRBJ2-2, with 9 bases aligning to TRBD2. The germline V gene encodes CDR1 SEHNR and CDR2 FQNEAQ (reference sequence). The junction had 6 bases not matched to a gene; V was cut back by 6 bases and J by 4 bases. This CDR3 is built from 15 residues. CDR3 in DNA: TGTGCCAGCAGAACCGGGACTAGCTCCACCGGGGAGCTGTTTTTT. It translates to CASRTGTSSTGELFF. Supplemented by reference TRBV7-9 and TRBJ2-2, the full variable domain reads DTGVSQNPRHKITKRGQNVTFRCDPISEHNRLYWYRQTLGQGPEFLTYFQNEAQLEKSRLLSDRFSAERPKGSFSTLEIQRTEQGDSAMYLCASRTGTSSTGELFFGEGSRLTVL.

The V call is TRBV19, the J call TRBJ1-2, with a tentative D call TRBD1 (6 bases). The V and J ends lost 6 bases and 4 bases respectively, with 15 bases between them. CDR3 length equals 14 residues. The germline gives CDR1 LNHDA, CDR2 SQIVND (reference sequence). The CDR3 nucleotides read TGTGCCAGTAGACCGGGACACGAGTCCTATGGCTACACCTTC. This translates into CASRPGHESYGYTF.

The CDR3 sequence: CASSDGTANTGELFF. The CDR3 DNA reads as TGCGCCAGCAGTGATGGGACAGCGAACACCGGGGAGCTGTTTTTT. The chain is built from TRBV10-1 and TRBJ2-2, with 7 bases that match TRBD1. V dropped 3 bases and J dropped 0; count of bases not matched to a gene: 1. This CDR3 is 15 amino acids long. CDR1 is WNHNN, CDR2 SYGVQD, per germline (reference sequence).

The rearrangement joins TRBV6-1 to TRBJ1-5, with D possibly TRBD1 on 5 matching bases. Between the trimmed V and J ends, which lost 5 bases and 3 bases, there was a span of 8 bases. Germline CDR1 MNHNS, CDR2 SASEGT. This CDR3 comprises 13 residues. The CDR3 coding sequence is TGTGCCAGCAGTTCAGGGCTCAATCAGCCCCAGCATTTT. Translated, it gives CASSSGLNQPQHF.

Comment on this clone: A junction boundary mismatches the germline segment, possibly from a read error. V is TRBV18 and J is TRBJ2-1; weak D call: TRBD1 (6 bases). Germline V gene lookup returns CDR1 KGHSH and CDR2 LQKENI. The CDR3 loop spans 12 amino acids. CDR3 in amino acids: CASSPGDNEQFF. As DNA, the CDR3 is TGTGCCAGCTCACCAGGGGACAACGAGCAGTTCTTC.

The chain has TRBV27 and TRBJ1-1; weak D call: TRBD1 (6 bases). This CDR3 has 15 residues. V lost 2 bases and J 1 base, leaving 11 bases between the germline ends. Germline lookup yields CDR1 MNHEY and CDR2 SMNVEV (reference sequence). The CDR3 bases are TGTGCCAGCAGTTTAGGGGAAGGGGGGAACACTGAAGCTTTCTTT. Protein: CASSLGEGGNTEAFF.

V usage is TRBV5-8 and J usage is TRBJ2-4; 11 bases map to TRBD1. The CDR3 is 16 amino acids. V lost 2 bases to trimming and J lost 5 bases; unmatched junction nucleotides: 6. From germline, CDR1 is SGHTS and CDR2 YDEGEE. The CDR3 sequence is CASSFRTGGLENIQYF. CDR3 bases: TGTGCCAGCAGCTTTCGGACAGGGGGCTTGGAAAACATTCAGTACTTC. The variable domain in full, with the rest retrieved from reference TRBV5-8 and TRBJ2-4, is EAGVTQSPTHLIKTRGQQATLRCSPISGHTSVYWYQQALGLGLQFLLWYDEGEERNRGNFPPRFSGRQFPNYSSELNVNALELEDSALYLCASSFRTGGLENIQYFGAGTRLSVL.

This clone was found a few times. The chain carries TRBV4-1 and TRBJ1-5; D remains ambiguous. Deletions cut 0 bases from V and 6 bases from J, with 12 bases between. Germline V gene lookup returns CDR1 MGHRA and CDR2 YSYEKL. The CDR3 runs to 15 residues. The CDR3 sequence: CASSQDGLVGQPQHF. CDR3 nucleotides: TGCGCCAGCAGCCAAGACGGACTAGTGGGTCAGCCCCAGCATTTT.

This clone was seen a few times. This sequence joins TRBV10-3 and TRBJ2-2; TRBD1 matches 10 bases. Trimming removed 10 bases from V and 2 bases from J; junction bases left unmatched: 7. Germline assignment: CDR1 ENHRY and CDR2 SYGVKD. CDR3 length equals 15 residues. The chain's CDR3 is CATGQGEGNTGELFF. CDR3 sequence (DNA): TGTGCCACCGGACAGGGGGAAGGTAACACCGGGGAGCTGTTTTTT.

The V call is TRBV28, the J call TRBJ2-3; 10 nucleotides match TRBD2. Germline CDR1 is MDHEN and CDR2 is SYDVKM. Unmatched junction bases numbered 7, after V lost 1 base and J lost 0 bases. CDR3 length: 18 residues. CDR3 sequence reads: CASSLLGLADPSTDTQYF. For the CDR3, the DNA is TGTGCCAGCAGTTTATTAGGACTAGCGGACCCTAGCACAGATACGCAGTATTTT.

The chain couples TRBV6-5 to TRBJ1-1; D may be TRBD1 (5 bases). V lost 7 bases, J lost 7 bases, and 19 bases lay in between. Looked up from germline, CDR1 is MNHEY and CDR2 is SVGAGI. The CDR3 is made up of 14 amino acids. DNA of the CDR3: TGTGCCAGCAATTCCGGGTCCCCGGGACTTGAAGCTTTCTTT. Translation: CASNSGSPGLEAFF.

J is TRBJ2-5 and V is TRBV25-1; possibly TRBD1 for D (6 bases). The DNA end is a closer match to TRBJ2-7, so the J assignment may be wrong. The CDR3 has 15 residues. Germline CDR1 reads MGHDK; CDR2 reads SYGVNS. CDR3 sequence: CASSDRDTINYEQYF. The CDR3, as DNA: TGTGCCAGCAGTGACCGGGACACCATAAACTACGAGCAGTACTTC.

The rearrangement joins TRBV5-4 to TRBJ1-2; 9 bases map to TRBD1. CDR3 length: 14 amino acids. V gave up 3 bases and J gave up 10 bases; unmatched junction bases: 10. Germline CDR1 SGHNT, CDR2 YYREEE (reference sequence). The CDR3 DNA follows: TGTGCCAGCAGCTGGGACAGGGAGGGAATATACTACACCTTC. Residues: CASSWDREGIYYTF.

V and J are TRBV29-1 and TRBJ2-5, with 9 bases aligning to TRBD1. V gave up 6 bases and J gave up 4 bases; unmatched junction bases: 0. Germline lookup yields CDR1 SQVTM and CDR2 ANQGSEA. The CDR3 consists of 11 residues. CDR3 nucleotides: TGCAGCGTACAGGGGGCAGAGACCCAGTACTTC. Translation: CSVQGAETQYF.

Worth noting for this clone: A read error may account for a junction end that differs from germline. The chain joins TRBV6-5 to TRBJ1-2; D is perhaps TRBD1 (6 bases). This CDR3 has 12 residues. CDR1 and CDR2 (germline): MNHEY, SVGAGI. The CDR3 DNA reads as TGTGCCAGCAGTGGGGGCTTCTATGGCTACCCCTTC. Protein: CASSGGFYGYPF.

The V gene is TRBV10-3, the J gene TRBJ1-2; no clear D gene. V was shortened by 10 bases and J by 7 bases, with 19 bases between the two germline ends. CDR1 ENHRY and CDR2 SYGVKD come from the germline V gene. CDR3 length equals 13 residues. The CDR3 bases are TGTGCCAACAGCCCCAATTCAGGTATTGGCTACACCTTC. Its protein is CANSPNSGIGYTF.

The CDR3 region is CATSRDESGVGYTF. The CDR3, as DNA: TGTGCCACCAGCAGAGACGAATCAGGGGTAGGCTACACCTTC. This sequence joins TRBV15 and TRBJ1-2; a weak D match, TRBD1 (6 bases). Germline CDR1 reads LNHNV; CDR2 reads YYDKDF (reference sequence). Between the trimmed V and J ends, which lost 0 bases and 8 bases, there was a span of 13 bases. The CDR3 extends over 14 amino acids.

The chain is built from TRBV6-5 and TRBJ1-2, with 8 bases aligning to TRBD1. The J segment lost 7 bases and the V segment lost 7 bases, leaving 14 bases of the junction unmatched. Per the germline V gene, CDR1 is MNHEY and CDR2 is SVGAGI. CDR3 length: 15 residues. The CDR3 loop is CASKLLGDRSFGYTF. CDR3 DNA sequence: TGTGCCAGCAAACTTCTGGGGGACAGGTCTTTTGGCTACACCTTC.

This sequence joins TRBV10-3 and TRBJ2-3; perhaps TRBD2 as D (6 bases). Looked up from germline, CDR1 is ENHRY and CDR2 is SYGVKD. This CDR3 region has 15 residues. Trimming cost V 3 bases and J 0 bases, with 10 bases left between them. DNA for the CDR3: TGTGCCATCAGTGACGGCGGGGACAGCACAGATACGCAGTATTTT. The encoded protein is CAISDGGDSTDTQYF.

The gene calls are TRBV7-6 and TRBJ1-2; D is unresolved. Trimming removed 4 bases from V and 0 bases from J, with 12 bases in between. This CDR3 has 15 residues. In germline, CDR1 is SGHVS, CDR2 FNYEAQ. The CDR3 here is CASSSDAGTNYGYTF. The CDR3 nucleotides are TGTGCCAGCAGCTCCGACGCAGGTACTAACTATGGCTACACCTTC.

The V call is TRBV27, the J call TRBJ2-7; no definite D call. Trimming shortened V by 3 bases and J by 2 bases, and 17 bases separated the two germline ends. CDR1 and CDR2 (germline): MNHEY, SMNVEV (reference sequence). CDR3 length: 16 amino acids. The CDR3, as DNA: TGTGCCAGCAGTTTGGCAGGCGATAGGTTGACCTACGAGCAGTACTTC. It yields the protein CASSLAGDRLTYEQYF.

The chain carries TRBV7-9 and TRBJ2-7; 9 bases fit TRBD1. Germline V gene lookup returns CDR1 SEHNR and CDR2 FQNEAQ (reference sequence). The ends lost 0 bases at V and 5 bases at J; junction bases unmatched: 5. This CDR3 region has 15 residues. The CDR3 region is CASSLARTGEHEQYF. In nucleotides, the CDR3 is TGTGCCAGCAGCTTAGCTAGGACAGGGGAACACGAGCAGTACTTC.

The J gene is TRBJ2-6, the V gene TRBV15, with D perhaps matching TRBD1 (5 bases). The germline V gene has CDR1 LNHNV and CDR2 YYDKDF (reference sequence). The CDR3 covers 14 residues. V lost 5 bases and J 0 bases, leaving 5 bases between the germline ends. CDR3 sequence reads: CATSQGSGANVLTF. The CDR3 nucleotides are TGTGCCACCAGCCAGGGCTCTGGGGCCAACGTCCTGACTTTC.

The chain is built from TRBV4-2 and TRBJ2-5, with 8 nucleotides matching TRBD2. Germline V gene lookup returns CDR1 LGHNA and CDR2 YNFKEQ. V gave up 3 bases and J gave up 5 bases; unmatched junction bases: 5. This CDR3 spans 14 amino acids. CDR3 nucleotides: TGTGCCAGCAGCCAGGTTAGCGGGGTCGAGACCCAGTACTTC. It encodes CASSQVSGVETQYF.